The 8 T cell receptor beta chains below all came from one sample that was sequenced in a study of T cell responses to AZD1222 COVID-19 vaccine. Assay used: immunoSEQ multiplex PCR; TCRdb lists only in-frame clones, some missing. The table lists about 67,000 clones, about 80% of them singletons. The input for sequencing was peripheral blood, taken 28 days after the second AZD1222 dose. The receptors here all came from an adult who received the AZD1222 COVID-19 vaccine.

V usage is TRBV19 and J usage is TRBJ2-7; D might be TRBD1 (6 bases). The CDR3 covers 15 residues. Germline V gene sequence: CDR1 LNHDA, CDR2 SQIVND (reference sequence). V shed 3 bases and J shed 3 bases, with 15 bases lying between them. Here the CDR3 reads CASSIRDTPGYEQYF. The CDR3 DNA is TGTGCCAGTAGTATTCGGGACACCCCGGGCTACGAGCAGTACTTC.

The V and J genes are TRBV9 and TRBJ2-3; TRBD1 might be the D (6 bases). The CDR3 is 16 amino acids. Germline values: CDR1 SGDLS, CDR2 YYNGEE. Trimming took 4 bases from V and 1 from J, leaving 16 bases between them. DNA of the CDR3: TGTGCCAGCAGCCCGGGTATAGGGGGAGGCACAGATACGCAGTATTTT. It encodes CASSPGIGGGTDTQYF.

The rearrangement joins TRBV7-6 to TRBJ1-6; TRBD1 agrees at 7 bases. Germline CDR1 is SGHVS and CDR2 is FNYEAQ. V gave up 5 bases and J gave up 9 bases; unmatched junction bases: 16. This CDR3 contains 17 residues. In DNA, the CDR3 is TGTGCCAGCAGCCCAAGGGACAGCTCCTTTGGGGTTTCACCCCTCCACTTT. It codes for CASSPRDSSFGVSPLHF.

J is TRBJ1-3 and V is TRBV4-1; D is unresolved. V lost 1 base and J lost 10, with 11 bases in between. The length of the CDR3 is 13 residues. The germline CDR1 and CDR2 sequences are MGHRA and YSYEKL. In DNA form, the CDR3 reads TGCGCCAGCAGCCAAGCAGCTCTGCCTACCATATATTTT. This translates into CASSQAALPTIYF.

The V gene is TRBV25-1, the J gene TRBJ1-1, with 9 nucleotides matching TRBD1. Germline loops: CDR1 MGHDK, CDR2 SYGVNS. This CDR3 has 15 amino acids. With V trimmed by 7 bases and J by 5 bases, 11 bases remained unmatched. The CDR3, as DNA: TGTGCCAGCACCGACCGTAGGACAGGGGAAACTGAAGCTTTCTTT. It translates to CASTDRRTGETEAFF.

The chain links TRBV29-1 to TRBJ1-1; D may be TRBD1 (5 bases). The germline V gene encodes CDR1 SQVTM and CDR2 ANQGSEA. The CDR3 has 14 amino acids. As DNA, the CDR3 is TGCAGTGGGCGGGGGGGATCATGGAACACTGAAGCTTTCTTT. Amino acids: CSGRGGSWNTEAFF.

The chain employs TRBV7-2 and TRBJ2-1; D assignment may be TRBD1 or TRBD2 (6 bases each). The CDR3 is made up of 16 amino acids. CDR1 is SGHTA, CDR2 FQGNSA, per germline. The V and J ends lost 2 bases and 10 bases respectively, with 21 bases between them. CDR3 sequence reads: CASSLTGAQRRGEQFF. The CDR3 DNA reads TGTGCCAGCAGCTTAACGGGGGCCCAGCGCCGGGGGGAGCAGTTCTTC.

The chain joins TRBV7-2 to TRBJ2-7, with TRBD2 matching 7 bases. This CDR3 has 15 amino acids. Per the germline V gene, CDR1 is SGHTA and CDR2 is FQGNSA. Trimming at V came to 1 base and at J to 2 bases, leaving 5 bases not matched to a gene. The CDR3 region is CASSLGLAGPYEQYF. The CDR3 nucleotides are TGTGCCAGCAGCTTAGGGTTAGCGGGCCCCTACGAGCAGTACTTC.